The rows below give T cell receptor beta chains drawn from one sample of a study of follicular helper T cells after annual influenza vaccination. Sequencing was performed with immunoSEQ multiplex PCR; in TCRdb, only in-frame clones are kept and a portion is missing. Among more than 7,500 clones listed, roughly 79% were seen once. The sequencing used CXCR5+ CD38- circulating T follicular helper cells from blood, collected on the day of influenza vaccination. The receptors originated from an adult who received the influenza vaccine. The CDR3 runs from the conserved cysteine through the conserved F or W. D genes are given only for firm matches. Where a row states a size, it is once, few, many or the class of an expanded clone; other rows omit it.

v_gene	d_gene	abundance	j_gene	CDR3aa	CDR3nt
TRBV5-4	-	-	TRBJ2-1	CASSLGPMMHNEQFF	TGTGCCAGCAGCTTGGGTCCCATGATGCACAATGAGCAGTTCTTC
TRBV6-6	-	once	TRBJ1-3	CASSYLEGGSGNTIYF	TGTGCCAGCAGTTACCTTGAGGGGGGCTCTGGAAACACCATATATTTT
TRBV5-1	-	-	TRBJ2-5	CASSLGGNQETQYF	TGCGCCAGCAGCTTAGGCGGAAACCAAGAGACCCAGTACTTC
TRBV5-5	-	few	TRBJ2-7	CASSLYRVNYEQYF	TGTGCCAGCAGCTTGTACAGGGTCAACTACGAGCAGTACTTC
TRBV28	TRBD2	-	TRBJ2-1	CASSQITPTSGRVYNEQFF	TGTGCCAGCAGCCAAATCACCCCGACTAGCGGGAGAGTTTACAATGAGCAGTTCTTC
TRBV13	TRBD1	-	TRBJ2-7	CASSLAGTGSSYEQYF	TGTGCCAGCAGCTTAGCGGGGACAGGGAGCTCCTACGAGCAGTACTTC
TRBV4-2	TRBD1	once	TRBJ1-6	CASSQGKGADREPLHF	TGTGCCAGCAGCCAAGGGAAGGGGGCTGACAGGGAACCCCTCCACTTT
TRBV6-1	-	-	TRBJ2-7	CASSVTGGIYEQYF	TGTGCCAGCAGTGTTACAGGAGGAATCTACGAGCAGTACTTC
TRBV5-1	TRBD1	-	TRBJ2-3	CASSPGQALGTQYF	TGCGCCAGCAGCCCGGGACAGGCCCTCGGTACGCAGTATTTT
TRBV2	TRBD1	-	TRBJ2-3	CASSRTGGSDTQYF	TGTGCCAGCAGTCGGACAGGGGGATCAGATACGCAGTATTTT
TRBV11-3	TRBD2	-	TRBJ2-1	CASSRRAGGRENEQFF	TGTGCCAGCAGCCGCCGAGCGGGAGGGCGGGAGAATGAGCAGTTCTTC
TRBV7-2	TRBD2	-	TRBJ2-5	CASSLGLGGSLETQYF	TGTGCCAGCAGCTTAGGGCTGGGCGGGAGCCTTGAGACCCAGTACTTC